The clone carrying this T cell receptor (beta chain) was found a few times. Its specificity is unknown. This sample was taken from a study of vaccination and CD4 T cells after COVID-19. On the study more broadly: SARS-CoV-2 had been detected by nasal swab PCR in convalescent patients; about 10 were mild, one severe. For each participant, vaccination comprised two doses of either the BNT162b2 or the mRNA-1273 vaccine. Overlapping spike pools from SARS-CoV-2 and HCoV-NL63, HCoV-OC43 and HCoV-229E served as culture stimuli.

The Oncomine TCR Beta short-read assay was applied to DNA of cultured CD4+ T cells. MiXCR, applied by TCRdb to the PCR reads, yields one record per CDR3 protein. The table lists about 14,000 distinct CDR3 sequences, roughly 50% of them singletons. Germline values: CDR1 DFQATT, CDR2 SNEGSKA (reference sequence). This CDR3 is 9 amino acids long. Trimming pared 5 bases from V and 5 bases from J, leaving 1 base between. Specified treatment: approximately nine-day PBMC culture with coronavirus spike peptide pools or control peptides (ViraFEST assay). Once peptide pools had expanded antigen-specific T cells, ViraFEST sequenced TCRs.

Specimen: CD4+ T cells from blood, cultured in vitro. The sequence was collected from a human donor who had recovered from COVID-19. This chain joins TRBV20-1 and TRBJ1-5, with D uncertain. The DNA of the CDR3 is TGCAGTGCTCATCAGCCCCAGCATTTT. Protein product: CSAHQPQHF.